This T cell receptor (beta chain) was identified during a study of naive and memory T cell subsets. Study-level results: Over 90% of naive TCR sequences appeared only once after error correction, unlike memory subsets. No ground truth validated the naive and memory repertoire findings. In CD4 and CD8 cells, diversity dropped from naive through EMRA.

The beta constant-region primer was an equimolar mix of two oligonucleotides covering TRBC1 and TRBC2. Four rounds of PCR amplified the ligated cDNA using nested alpha and beta constant-region primers plus SP2. MiXCR was run by TCRdb on the UMI-ligation and nested PCR reads, yielding one entry per CDR3 protein. The table lists 37,000 or so distinct CDR3 sequences, roughly 14% of them singletons. CDR3 length: 15 amino acids. V gave up 5 bases and J gave up 8 bases, with 22 bases separating them. As for this clonotype: Its target is not known.

Sequencing was carried out using effector memory CD4+ T cells from blood. The sample's subset: effector memory, CD45RA- CD27-. The chain uses TRBV12-3 or TRBV12-4 and TRBJ2-7; a possible D gene is TRBD2 (5 bases). This receptor was identified in a human donor in good health. The CDR3 is CASSPHTELGSKQYF. The CDR3 DNA sequence: TGTGCCAGCAGTCCGCATACCGAGCTAGGGAGCAAGCAGTACTTC.